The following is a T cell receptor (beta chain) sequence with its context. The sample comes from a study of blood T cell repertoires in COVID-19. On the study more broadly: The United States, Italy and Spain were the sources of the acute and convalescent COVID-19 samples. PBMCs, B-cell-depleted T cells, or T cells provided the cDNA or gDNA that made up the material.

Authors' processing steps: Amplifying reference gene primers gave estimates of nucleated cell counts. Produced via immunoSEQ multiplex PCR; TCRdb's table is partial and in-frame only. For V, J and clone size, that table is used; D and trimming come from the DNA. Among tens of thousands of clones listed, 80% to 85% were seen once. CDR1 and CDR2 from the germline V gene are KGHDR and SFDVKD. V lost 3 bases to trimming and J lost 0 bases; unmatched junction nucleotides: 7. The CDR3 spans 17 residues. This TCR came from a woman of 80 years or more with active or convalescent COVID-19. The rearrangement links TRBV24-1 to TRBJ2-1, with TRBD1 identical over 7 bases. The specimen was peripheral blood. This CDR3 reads CATSDIRQGGSYNEQFF. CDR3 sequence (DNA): TGTGCCACCAGTGATATTCGACAGGGTGGCTCCTACAATGAGCAGTTCTTC.